This T cell receptor (beta chain) appears in the sequencing data of a study of PD-1 blockade in classical Hodgkin lymphoma. At the level of the study: Patients had nivolumab dosed at 3 mg/kg, delivered intravenously every 2 weeks. General study findings and limits: The baseline diversity of complete responders showed similarity to that of newly diagnosed patients. Reports described newly diagnosed patients as having lower baseline TCR diversity than healthy donors. The drivers behind the repertoire differences, possibly disease activity or prior therapy, remain undefined.

Data came from immunoSEQ multiplex PCR; TCRdb stores just in-frame clones and leaves some out. The data hold 100,000 to 120,000 clones, with approximately 90% observed a single time. For this clone: Its antigen is as yet unknown.

Germline lookup yields CDR1 LGHNA and CDR2 YNFKEQ. Trimming removed 4 bases at V and 1 base at J, with 5 bases between. The CDR3 consists of 13 residues. Regarding time point: cycle 4 day 1 (C4D1), after 6 weeks of nivolumab. Every patient was affected by relapse after autologous stem cell transplantation, while exposure to brentuximab vedotin was not uniform. The chain combines TRBV4-2 with TRBJ1-3; D remains ambiguous. The sequence came from a human donor with classical Hodgkin lymphoma. Here the sequenced sample was peripheral blood mononuclear cells (PBMCs), taken before the fourth cycle of nivolumab. CDR3 sequence (DNA): TGTGCCAGCAGCCGGGAATCTGGAAACACCATATATTTT. Its protein is CASSRESGNTIYF.